This T cell receptor beta chain was sequenced in a study of cytomegalovirus exposure and HLA in healthy donors. The germline gives CDR1 LNHDA, CDR2 SQIVND (reference sequence). CDR3 length: 15 residues. V lost 4 bases and J 2 bases, leaving 12 bases between the germline ends. Primers for the PCR totalled 60 Vbeta and 13 Jbeta. Sequenced by immunoSEQ multiplex PCR; TCRdb stores in-frame clones only, minus some. The sample lists over 130,000 clones, over 75% occurring once. What was sequenced was PBMCs. This rearrangement joins TRBV19 to TRBJ2-1; a possible D gene is TRBD2 (5 bases). This receptor was identified in a male donor in good health and CMV-seronegative. For the CDR3, the DNA is TGTGCCAGTAGTAGCCCGGTGGAGGCCTACAATGAGCAGTTCTTC. As protein: CASSSPVEAYNEQFF.